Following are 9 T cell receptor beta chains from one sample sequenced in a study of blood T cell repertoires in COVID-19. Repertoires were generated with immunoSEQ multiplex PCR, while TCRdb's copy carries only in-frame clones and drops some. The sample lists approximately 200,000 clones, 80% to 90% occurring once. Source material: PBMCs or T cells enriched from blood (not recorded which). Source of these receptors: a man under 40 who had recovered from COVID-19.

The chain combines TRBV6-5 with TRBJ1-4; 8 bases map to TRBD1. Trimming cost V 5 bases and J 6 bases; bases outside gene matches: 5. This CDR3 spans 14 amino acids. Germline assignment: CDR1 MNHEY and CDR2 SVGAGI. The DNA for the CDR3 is TGTGCCAGCAGTCAGGGGGCAATAGATGAAAAACTGTTTTTT. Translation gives CASSQGAIDEKLFF.

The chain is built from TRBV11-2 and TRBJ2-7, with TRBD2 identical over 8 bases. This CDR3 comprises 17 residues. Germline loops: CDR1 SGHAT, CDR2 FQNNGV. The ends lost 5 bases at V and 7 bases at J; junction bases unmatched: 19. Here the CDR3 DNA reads TGTGCCAGCAGCCCCTTAGATCTAGGACTAGCCCCCACGGAGCAGTACTTC. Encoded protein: CASSPLDLGLAPTEQYF.

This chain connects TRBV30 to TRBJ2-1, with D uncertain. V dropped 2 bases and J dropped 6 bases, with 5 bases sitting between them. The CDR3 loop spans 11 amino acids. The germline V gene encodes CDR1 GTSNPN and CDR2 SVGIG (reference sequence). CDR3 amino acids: CAWSNGNEQFF. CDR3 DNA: TGTGCCTGGAGTAACGGCAATGAGCAGTTCTTC.

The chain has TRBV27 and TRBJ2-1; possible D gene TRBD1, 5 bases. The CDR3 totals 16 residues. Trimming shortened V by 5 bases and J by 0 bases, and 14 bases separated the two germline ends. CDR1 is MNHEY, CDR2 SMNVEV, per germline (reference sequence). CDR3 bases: TGTGCCAGCAGTCAGGGATGGTCAGACTCCTACAATGAGCAGTTCTTC. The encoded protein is CASSQGWSDSYNEQFF.

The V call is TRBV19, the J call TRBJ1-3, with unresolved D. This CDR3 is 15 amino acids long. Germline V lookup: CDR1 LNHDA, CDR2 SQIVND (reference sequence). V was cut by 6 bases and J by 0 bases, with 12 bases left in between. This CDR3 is CASRREPHSGNTIYF. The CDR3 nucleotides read TGTGCCAGTAGGCGGGAGCCGCACTCTGGAAACACCATATATTTT. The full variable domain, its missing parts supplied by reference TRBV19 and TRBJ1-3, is DGGITQSPKYLFRKEGQNVTLSCEQNLNHDAMYWYRQDPGQGLRLIYYSQIVNDFQKGDIAEGYSVSREKKESFPLTVTSAQKNPTAFYLCASRREPHSGNTIYFGEGSWLTVV.

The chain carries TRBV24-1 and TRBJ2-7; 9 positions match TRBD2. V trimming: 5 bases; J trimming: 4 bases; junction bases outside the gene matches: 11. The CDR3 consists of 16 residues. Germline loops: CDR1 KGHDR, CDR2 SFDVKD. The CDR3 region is CATSGPWREGWYEQYF. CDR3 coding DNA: TGTGCCACCAGTGGGCCGTGGCGGGAGGGCTGGTACGAGCAGTACTTC.

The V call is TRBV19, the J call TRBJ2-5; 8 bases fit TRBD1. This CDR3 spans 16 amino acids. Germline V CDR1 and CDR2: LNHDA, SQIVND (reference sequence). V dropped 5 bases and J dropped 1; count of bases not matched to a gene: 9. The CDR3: CASSVIGTGLQETQYF. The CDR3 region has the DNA TGTGCCAGTAGTGTCATTGGGACAGGCCTCCAAGAGACCCAGTACTTC.

The CDR3 here is CATEGGRIYEQYF. The DNA of the CDR3 is TGTGCCACCGAAGGGGGACGGATCTACGAGCAGTACTTC. V gene TRBV6-5 combines with J gene TRBJ2-7; maybe TRBD1 (6 bases). This CDR3 is 13 amino acids long. Germline V lookup: CDR1 MNHEY, CDR2 SVGAGI. The V end lost 10 bases, the J end lost 3 bases, and 16 bases lay between the germline ends.

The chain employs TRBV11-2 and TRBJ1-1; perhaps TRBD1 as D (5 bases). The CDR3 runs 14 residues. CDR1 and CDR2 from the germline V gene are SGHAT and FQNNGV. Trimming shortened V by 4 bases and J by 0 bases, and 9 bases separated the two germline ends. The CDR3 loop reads CASSWVTVNTEAFF. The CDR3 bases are TGTGCCAGCAGCTGGGTGACAGTGAACACTGAAGCTTTCTTT.